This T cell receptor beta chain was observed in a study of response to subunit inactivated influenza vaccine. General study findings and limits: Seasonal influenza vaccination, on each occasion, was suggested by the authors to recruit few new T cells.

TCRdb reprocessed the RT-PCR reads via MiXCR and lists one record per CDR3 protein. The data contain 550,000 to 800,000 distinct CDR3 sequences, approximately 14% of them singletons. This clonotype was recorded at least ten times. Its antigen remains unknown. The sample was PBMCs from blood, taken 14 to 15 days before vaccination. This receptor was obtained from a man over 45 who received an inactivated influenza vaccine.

CDR3 residues: CATAVQVTGELFF. CDR3 bases: TGTGCCACAGCGGTTCAGGTCACCGGGGAGCTGTTTTTT. The genes are TRBV10-3 and TRBJ2-2; tentative D call: TRBD2 (5 bases). This CDR3 comprises 13 residues. V lost 10 bases and J 4 bases, leaving 13 bases between the germline ends. Germline-derived CDR1 and CDR2 are ENHRY and SYGVKD.